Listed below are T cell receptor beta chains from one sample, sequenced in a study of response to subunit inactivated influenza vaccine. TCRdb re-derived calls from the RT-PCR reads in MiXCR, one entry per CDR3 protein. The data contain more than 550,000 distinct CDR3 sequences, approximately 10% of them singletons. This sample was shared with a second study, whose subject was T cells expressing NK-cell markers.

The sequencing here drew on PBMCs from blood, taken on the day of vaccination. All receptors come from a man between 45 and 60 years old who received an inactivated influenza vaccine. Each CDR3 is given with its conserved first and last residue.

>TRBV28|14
CASSSPRLTDTQYF
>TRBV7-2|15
CASSLVTAKGETQYF
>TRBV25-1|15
CASSSSGDIKETQYF
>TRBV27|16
CASSSARGALPYGYTF
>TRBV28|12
CASLTGIHEQYF
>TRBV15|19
CATSREGTSGLISTDTQYF
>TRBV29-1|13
CSVDPGTGSGYTF
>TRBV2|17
CASSPLSGGDLYNEQFF
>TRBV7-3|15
CASSQNRQGDYEQYF
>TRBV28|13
CASTQGAQETQYF
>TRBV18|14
CASSINGGSNEQFF
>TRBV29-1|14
CSGRWGSSYNEQFF
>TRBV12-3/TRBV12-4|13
CASSLEGSDEQYF
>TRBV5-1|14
CASSFRDKGRTQYF
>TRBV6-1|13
CASRGATNEKLFF
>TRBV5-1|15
CASSLVGAYTGELFF
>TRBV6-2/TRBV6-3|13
CASSLQYQETQYF
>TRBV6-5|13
CASSSTGKAEAFF
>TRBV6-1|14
CASSRDRVSETQYF
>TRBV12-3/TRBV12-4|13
CASRRGIQETQYF
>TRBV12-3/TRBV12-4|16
CASSQGGGGSGNTIYF
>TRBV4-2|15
CASSQGYGRSGEQYF
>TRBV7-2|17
CASSLSPREPPRDEQFF
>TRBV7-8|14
CASSLISQGETQYF
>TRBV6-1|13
CASSVRQGYEQYF
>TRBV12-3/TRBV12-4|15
CASSSGPNSGNTIYF
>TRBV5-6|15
CASSQGWTNTGELFF
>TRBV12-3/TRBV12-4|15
CASSPRQGRSYEQYF
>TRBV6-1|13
CASERGRDNEQFF
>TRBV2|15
CAQQYGPINTGELFF
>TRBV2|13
CASSGGDRYGYTF
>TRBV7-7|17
CASSPVPGLVETDTQYF
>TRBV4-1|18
CASSQTFLGSTPNEKLFF
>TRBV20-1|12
CSAPILNYGYTF
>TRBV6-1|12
CASSAVGETQYF
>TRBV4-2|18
CASSQFRGGEISRTEAFF
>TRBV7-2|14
CASSRDSHQETQYF
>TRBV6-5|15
CASSYLRTSTDTQYF
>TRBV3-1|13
CASSPTITGELFF
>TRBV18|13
CASSLTRSDEAFF
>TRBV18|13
CASSPSGGTEAFF
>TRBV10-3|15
CAISDEGKSTDTQYF
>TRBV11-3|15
CASSLEGRGGREQFF